A single sample gave rise to the 14 T cell receptor beta chains below, sequenced in a study of cytomegalovirus exposure and HLA in healthy donors. A multiplex PCR was run with 60 Vbeta primers and 13 Jbeta primers. Sequencing was performed with immunoSEQ multiplex PCR; in TCRdb, only in-frame clones are kept and a portion is missing. The sample shows around 150,000 clones, about three quarters of them seen only once. Sequenced sample: PBMCs. These receptor sequences come from a man aged 25-40 years in good health and CMV-seropositive.

The rearrangement joins TRBV30 to TRBJ1-5; 8 nucleotides align to TRBD1. CDR1 and CDR2 from the germline V gene are GTSNPN and SVGIG (reference sequence). With 4 bases clipped from V and 3 bases from J, the junction kept 5 bases outside the gene matches. The CDR3 is 14 residues long. This CDR3 is CAWTSGGTNQPQHF. The DNA for the CDR3 is TGTGCCTGGACCTCAGGGGGCACCAATCAGCCCCAGCATTTT.

CDR3 bases: TGTGCCAGCAGCTTAGAAGGGGTTGGAAACACCATATATTTT. Translated, it gives CASSLEGVGNTIYF. This chain links TRBV7-6 with TRBJ1-3; tentative D call: TRBD1 (5 bases). The length of the CDR3 is 14 residues. Trimming took 1 base from V and 3 from J, leaving 7 bases between them. Germline assignment: CDR1 SGHVS and CDR2 FNYEAQ. The full variable domain, completed using reference TRBV7-6 and TRBJ1-3, is GAGVSQSPRYKVTKRGQDVALRCDPISGHVSLYWYRQALGQGPEFLTYFNYEAQQDKSGLPNDRFSAERPEGSISTLTIQRTEQRDSAMYRCASSLEGVGNTIYFGEGSWLTVV.

This chain uses TRBV28 with TRBJ1-2; D is possibly TRBD1 (5 bases). The ends were cut back, 5 bases at V and 3 bases at J, with 10 bases in the middle. CDR1 is MDHEN, CDR2 SYDVKM, per germline. The CDR3 consists of 13 residues. CDR3 nucleotide sequence: TGTGCCAGCAGTCCTGACAGAGACTATGGCTACACCTTC. Amino acid sequence: CASSPDRDYGYTF.

This clone was recorded once. The chain combines TRBV2 with TRBJ1-5, with 9 nucleotides matching TRBD1. The CDR3 has 15 amino acids. V lost 7 bases, J lost 2 bases, and 6 bases stayed unmatched. The germline CDR1 and CDR2 sequences are SNHLY and FYNNEI. CDR3 sequence reads: CASNTGQGGNQPQHF. CDR3 nucleotide sequence: TGTGCCAGCAATACGGGACAGGGTGGCAATCAGCCCCAGCATTTT.

The genes are TRBV19 and TRBJ1-5, with 8 bases fitting TRBD1. J lost 5 bases, V lost 10 bases, and 10 bases had no gene match. The CDR3 runs 14 residues. Germline CDR1 reads LNHDA; CDR2 reads SQIVND (reference sequence). The DNA of the CDR3 is TGTGCCACCCTGGCAGGGGGCAGGGATCAGCCCCAGCATTTT. It codes for CATLAGGRDQPQHF.

The rearrangement links TRBV7-2 to TRBJ2-7, with 12 bases fitting TRBD2. Germline V gene lookup returns CDR1 SGHTA and CDR2 FQGNSA. The junction had 5 bases not matched to a gene; V was cut back by 2 bases and J by 9 bases. The CDR3 covers 14 residues. CDR3 coding DNA: TGTGCCAGCAGCTTACCTAGCGGGAGGGCCGGGCAGTACTTC. It encodes CASSLPSGRAGQYF.

The chain employs TRBV27 and TRBJ2-7; TRBD1 matches 7 bases. CDR3 length: 14 residues. Germline V lookup: CDR1 MNHEY, CDR2 SMNVEV (reference sequence). V was clipped by 5 bases and J by 2 bases; unmatched bases: 6. The CDR3 spells CASSPRDSTYEQYF. The CDR3 nucleotides are TGTGCCAGCAGTCCCCGGGACAGCACCTACGAGCAGTACTTC.

This clone was seen a handful of times. The chain links TRBV15 to TRBJ2-1, with D possibly TRBD2 on 6 matching bases. There are 16 residues in the CDR3. Per the germline V gene, CDR1 is LNHNV and CDR2 is YYDKDF (reference sequence). V gave up 5 bases and J gave up 3 bases, with 17 bases separating them. CDR3 nucleotide sequence: TGTGCCACCAGCGGAGGGGAGCAAGACCTCTACAATGAGCAGTTCTTC. It is translated as CATSGGEQDLYNEQFF.

Here the CDR3 reads CAWSGQDILGYGYTF. The CDR3 region has the DNA TGTGCCTGGAGTGGTCAAGACATTCTCGGCTATGGCTACACCTTC. The V and J genes are TRBV30 and TRBJ1-2; D unclear. V lost 1 base to trimming and J lost 4 bases, with 16 bases between them. The CDR3 sequence is 15 residues long. Germline CDR1 and CDR2: GTSNPN and SVGIG (reference sequence).

The chain carries TRBV4-2 and TRBJ2-1; D is possibly TRBD2 (5 bases). The CDR3 sequence is 16 residues long. V was cut by 6 bases and J by 2 bases, with 17 bases left in between. Germline V gene sequence: CDR1 LGHNA, CDR2 YNFKEQ. The CDR3 region is CASRPLASDPYNEQFF. The CDR3 nucleotides are TGTGCCAGCAGGCCGCTAGCCTCAGACCCCTACAATGAGCAGTTCTTC.

This clone was seen more than once but under ten times. The CDR3 nucleotides read TGTGCCAGCAGCTTACTCCGGGACTTGAACACTGAAGCTTTCTTT. It yields the protein CASSLLRDLNTEAFF. The chain combines TRBV7-9 with TRBJ1-1; tentative D call: TRBD1 (5 bases). Germline loops: CDR1 SEHNR, CDR2 FQNEAQ (reference sequence). V dropped 2 bases and J dropped 0 bases, with 10 bases sitting between them. CDR3 size: 15 residues.

The CDR3 loop reads CASSPAGLSNEQYF. DNA of the CDR3: TGCGCCAGCAGCCCGGCCGGACTTTCCAACGAGCAGTACTTC. The rearrangement uses TRBV4-1 and TRBJ2-7; perhaps TRBD2 as D (5 bases). Trimming took 4 bases from V and 5 from J, leaving 15 bases between them. CDR1 and CDR2 (germline): MGHRA, YSYEKL. The CDR3 has 14 amino acids.

The rearrangement links TRBV6-1 to TRBJ2-2; 9 positions match TRBD2. Germline CDR1 and CDR2: MNHNS and SASEGT. J gave up 9 bases and V 10 bases, and 6 bases lay outside the gene matches. The CDR3 length is 12 residues. Written as DNA, the CDR3 is TGTGCCACCCGGACTAGCGTCCGGGAGCTGTTTTTT. The encoded protein is CATRTSVRELFF.

This clone has only a few counts. This chain connects TRBV11-3 to TRBJ2-4; D is unclear. The germline CDR1 and CDR2 sequences are SGHNT and YENEEA. CDR3 size: 16 residues. The V and J ends lost 5 bases and 1 base respectively, with 15 bases between them. The CDR3: CASSRASLVAKNIQYF. CDR3 nucleotide sequence: TGTGCCAGCAGCCGCGCATCCTTGGTCGCCAAAAACATTCAGTACTTC.